These T cell receptor beta chains were read from a single sample in a study of brain metastases from non-small cell lung cancer. Data came from immunoSEQ multiplex PCR; TCRdb stores just in-frame clones and leaves some out. Among approximately 3,100 clones listed, roughly 79% were seen once. Specimen: primary lung tumor tissue. Receptor source: a donor over 35 with non-small cell lung cancer. Each CDR3 is given with its conserved first and last residue. Each record gives: clone size, J gene, V gene, D gene, CDR3 DNA, CDR3 protein. D genes are given only for firm matches. Expanded clones are given a class, and other clones once, few, many or no size at all.

>few|TRBJ1-1|TRBV4-3|-
TGCGCCAGCAGCCAAGAGATCATCGGAATAGCTTTCTTT
CASSQEIIGIAFF
>-|TRBJ1-1|TRBV3-1/TRBV3-2|-
TGTGCCAGCAGTTCTCGACAGGCTAACACTGAAGCTTTCTTT
CASSSRQANTEAFF
>-|TRBJ1-2|TRBV28|TRBD1
TGTGCCAGCACCCTACAGGGGCGGGATTATGGCTACACCTTC
CASTLQGRDYGYTF
>-|TRBJ2-4|TRBV15|-
TGTGCCACCAGCAGGGACCGGGCTGAGTACATTCAGTACTTC
CATSRDRAEYIQYF
>-|TRBJ2-7|TRBV5-4|TRBD1
TGTGCTAGCAGCTTGGGACTCACAGGGGGTGAGCAGTACTTC
CASSLGLTGGEQYF
>-|TRBJ2-3|TRBV25-1|TRBD2
TGTGCCAGCAGTGTGAGCGGGGAAGCTAGCACAGATACGCAGTATTTT
CASSVSGEASTDTQYF
>-|TRBJ1-2|TRBV18|-
TGTGCCAGCTCGCCACGCCCCACAGGGTCGGACTATGGCTACACCTTC
CASSPRPTGSDYGYTF
>once|TRBJ1-5|TRBV19|TRBD1
TGTGCCAGTAGTCTCGCGCAGGGGGCAGGACAGCCCCAGCATTTT
CASSLAQGAGQPQHF
>few|TRBJ1-6|TRBV28|-
TGTGCCAGCAGTTTGGACGGGGCGAGGGGCAATAATTCACCCCTCCACTTT
CASSLDGARGNNSPLHF
>-|TRBJ2-7|TRBV2|TRBD1
TGTGCCAGCAGTGAAGAGGGACAGCGGTCCTACGAGCAGTACTTC
CASSEEGQRSYEQYF
>-|TRBJ2-2|TRBV5-4|-
TGTGCCAGCAGCTTGTCGGCAGTTCAGACCGGGGAGCTGTTTTTT
CASSLSAVQTGELFF
>-|TRBJ2-5|TRBV3-1/TRBV3-2|TRBD2
TGTGCCAGCAGCCCGGGACTAGCGGGGGGAAAAGAGACCCAGTACTTC
CASSPGLAGGKETQYF
>-|TRBJ1-2|TRBV2|-
TGTGCCAGCAGTGACGGGGAGTTGTCCTATGGCTACACCTTC
CASSDGELSYGYTF
>-|TRBJ2-3|TRBV19|-
TGTGCCACCCGACCAACTAGCACAGATACGCAGTATTTT
CATRPTSTDTQYF
>-|TRBJ1-2|TRBV5-6|-
TGTGCCAGCAGCTCTCCCGGGGGGGGAAATAGGGGCTACACCTTC
CASSSPGGGNRGYTF
>-|TRBJ2-1|TRBV6-2/TRBV6-3|-
TGTGCCAGCAGTTACGAGGTTGGGAGGACAGGACCCGATAGCTCCTACAATGAGCAGTTCTTC
CASSYEVGRTGPDSSYNEQFF
>-|TRBJ1-6|TRBV18|-
TGTGCCAGCTCACCAACAGTGGCGGATAATTCACCCCTCCACTTT
CASSPTVADNSPLHF
>-|TRBJ1-5|TRBV30|-
TGTGCCTGGAGTATCGCCCAGGGTGGACAGCCCCAGCATTTT
CAWSIAQGGQPQHF
>few|TRBJ1-6|TRBV13|-
TGTGCCAGCAGCTTATGGGCAGGGAATTCACCCCTCCACTTT
CASSLWAGNSPLHF
>-|TRBJ1-1|TRBV10-2|-
TGCGCCAGCAGCGAGGGGGTCACTGAAGCTTTCTTT
CASSEGVTEAFF
>-|TRBJ2-6|TRBV5-5|-
TGTGCCAGCAGCCCCACTTGGCAGTCTGGGGCCAACGTCCTGACTTTC
CASSPTWQSGANVLTF
>once|TRBJ1-2|TRBV6-6|TRBD1
TGTGCCAGCAGTTACGACAGGGGGATTGGATATGGCTACACCTTC
CASSYDRGIGYGYTF
>-|TRBJ1-2|TRBV10-3|-
TGTGCCATCAGTGTTTGGCAGCGAACTAACTATGGCTACACCTTC
CAISVWQRTNYGYTF
>-|TRBJ1-1|TRBV2|TRBD1
TGTGCCAGCAGAGCGGGACAGCACACTAAAGCTTTCTTT
CASRAGQHTKAFF
>once|TRBJ2-7|TRBV10-3|-
TGTGCCACCGGGGCACAGGGAGGGACGAACGAGCAGTACTTC
CATGAQGGTNEQYF
>-|TRBJ2-1|TRBV3-1/TRBV3-2|-
TGTGCCAGCAGCCAAGAGTATTATAGGAAACCCGATAAGCAGTTCTTC
CASSQEYYRKPDKQFF
>-|TRBJ1-5|TRBV6-5|-
TGTGCCAGCAGTTCCCTGGCGGATAGCAATCAGCCCCAGCATTTT
CASSSLADSNQPQHF
>-|TRBJ1-1|TRBV7-9|TRBD1
TGTGCCAGCAGATCGACAGGGGAGACTGAAGCTTTCTTT
CASRSTGETEAFF
>few|TRBJ1-1|TRBV18|-
TGTGCCAGCTCACCACTCCCGGCCGGGGACCTGAACACTGAAGCTTTCTTT
CASSPLPAGDLNTEAFF
>-|TRBJ2-7|TRBV6-1|-
TGTGCCAGCAGTGAAGTTGGATGGGGAAGGTTTGGTGTCTCCTACGAGCAGTACTTC
CASSEVGWGRFGVSYEQYF
>-|TRBJ1-1|TRBV6-5|TRBD1
TGTGCCAGCAGGGCTGTGACAGGGTGGGACACTGAAGCTTTCTTT
CASRAVTGWDTEAFF
>-|TRBJ1-1|TRBV6-5|-
TGTGCCAGCAGTTACGAGGGGCAGATGAACACTGAAGCTTTCTTT
CASSYEGQMNTEAFF
>-|TRBJ1-3|TRBV7-2|-
TGTGCCAGCAGCTTAGTTTCTGGAAACACCATATATTTT
CASSLVSGNTIYF
>-|TRBJ1-4|TRBV6-5|-
TGTGCCAGCAGTTTGACGCTAAGAGAAAAATTGTTTTTT
CASSLTLREKLFF
>-|TRBJ2-1|TRBV4-2|-
TGTGCTAGCAGCCCCTTTATTGGGGGGTACAATGAGCAGTTCTTC
CASSPFIGGYNEQFF
>-|TRBJ1-4|TRBV14|-
TGTGCCAGCAGCCCTCGGGGGGGAAATGAAAAACTGTTTTTT
CASSPRGGNEKLFF
>few|TRBJ1-1|TRBV5-5|-
TGTGCCAGCAGCTCGAACCCATCGGGAGCTACAATGAACACTGAAGCTTTCTTT
CASSSNPSGATMNTEAFF
>-|TRBJ1-2|TRBV6-5|TRBD1
TGTGCCAGCAGGAAGCCGGGACAGGCGACGGGCTACACCTTC
CASRKPGQATGYTF
>-|TRBJ2-7|TRBV5-1|-
TGCGCCAGCAGCTTGCGACAGGCGAGCGAGCAGTACTTC
CASSLRQASEQYF
>-|TRBJ1-1|TRBV9|-
TGTGCCAGCAGCATAGACACGAACACTGAAGCTTTCTTT
CASSIDTNTEAFF
>-|TRBJ2-7|TRBV6-5|TRBD1
TGTGCCAGCACCCAGACAGGGTCTGGTGAGCAGTACTTC
CASTQTGSGEQYF
>-|TRBJ1-3|TRBV18|TRBD1
TGTGCCAGCTCACCATCCGGACAGGTGGACACCATATATTTT
CASSPSGQVDTIYF
>-|TRBJ2-5|TRBV7-3|-
TGTGCCAGCAGTTCGACAGAGCAAGAGACCCAGTACTTC
CASSSTEQETQYF
>-|TRBJ1-1|TRBV18|-
TGTACCAGCTCACCACTCCCGGCCGGGGACCTGAACACTGAAGCTTTCTTT
CTSSPLPAGDLNTEAFF
>-|TRBJ2-2|TRBV7-3|-
TGTGCCAGCAGCTTTGACGGGGCCGGGGAGCTGTTTTTT
CASSFDGAGELFF
>-|TRBJ2-3|TRBV12-3/TRBV12-4|-
TGTGCCAGCAGCCCGAGCACAGATACGCAGTATTTT
CASSPSTDTQYF
>-|TRBJ1-6|TRBV30|-
TGTGCCTGGAGAACCGAATTCTCACCCCTCCACTTT
CAWRTEFSPLHF
>-|TRBJ1-2|TRBV28|TRBD1
TGTGCCAGCAGCCCCGACAGGGGGTATGGCTACATCTTC
CASSPDRGYGYIF
>-|TRBJ1-4|TRBV5-5|TRBD1
TGTGCCAGCAGCTTTTCGGGACAGAGTAATGAAAAACTGTTTTTT
CASSFSGQSNEKLFF
>-|TRBJ1-1|TRBV4-3|-
TGCGCCAGCAGCCACCGGGGGAACACTGAAGCTTTCTTT
CASSHRGNTEAFF
>-|TRBJ1-1|TRBV2|-
TGTGCCAGCAGTGTCGGAGGGTCTACTGAAGCTTTCTTT
CASSVGGSTEAFF
>-|TRBJ1-2|TRBV4-3|-
TGCGCCAGCAGCCAAGGGCCCCCCGTCTATGGCTATACCTTC
CASSQGPPVYGYTF
>-|TRBJ1-5|TRBV2|-
TGTGCCAGCAAAGGTAGCAATCAGCCCCAGCATTTT
CASKGSNQPQHF
>-|TRBJ2-7|TRBV6-5|TRBD2
TGTGCCAGCAGTTACACCACTAGCGGGGGAACCTACGAGCAGTACTTC
CASSYTTSGGTYEQYF
>-|TRBJ2-7|TRBV6-5|TRBD1
TGTGCCAGCAGGGGACAGTTGATAAGGGAGCAGTACTTC
CASRGQLIREQYF